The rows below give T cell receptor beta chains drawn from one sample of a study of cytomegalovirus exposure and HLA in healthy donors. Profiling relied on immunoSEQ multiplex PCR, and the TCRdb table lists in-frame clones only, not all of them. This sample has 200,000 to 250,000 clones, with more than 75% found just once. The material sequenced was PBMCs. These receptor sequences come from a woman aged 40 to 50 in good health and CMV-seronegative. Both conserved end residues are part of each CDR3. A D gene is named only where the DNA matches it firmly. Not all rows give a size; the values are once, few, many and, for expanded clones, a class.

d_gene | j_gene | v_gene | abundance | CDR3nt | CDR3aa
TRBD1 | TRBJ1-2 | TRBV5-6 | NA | TGTGCCAGCAAGCCCCGGGACAGAATTAACTATGGCTACACCTTC | CASKPRDRINYGYTF
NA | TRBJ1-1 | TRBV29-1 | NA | TGCAGCGTTACGGAGCCGAACACTGAAGCTTTCTTT | CSVTEPNTEAFF
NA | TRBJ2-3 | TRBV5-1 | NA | TGCGCCAGCAGCTGGGGTCGGGCTAGCGGCACAGATACGCAGTATTTT | CASSWGRASGTDTQYF
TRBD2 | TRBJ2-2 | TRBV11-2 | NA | TGTGCCAGCAGCCCGCTCGGCGGGAGGAGAGCCGGGGAGCTGTTTTTT | CASSPLGGRRAGELFF
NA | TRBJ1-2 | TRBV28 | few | TGTGCCAGCAGTTCCCGTCTCTTAAAACGACAGCCGTCCTATGGCTACACCTTC | CASSSRLLKRQPSYGYTF
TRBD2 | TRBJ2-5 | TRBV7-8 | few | TGTGCCAGCTACGCCGGGACTAGCGGACAAGAGACCCAGTACTTC | CASYAGTSGQETQYF
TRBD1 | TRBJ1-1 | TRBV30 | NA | TGTGCCTGGACCCGGAGGGGGCTGCCTGAAAAGAGACAAGCTTTCTTT | CAWTRRGLPEKRQAFF
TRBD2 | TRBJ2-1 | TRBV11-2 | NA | TGTGCCAGCAGCCCCCTAGCGGGACTTCAATACAATGAGCAGTTCTTC | CASSPLAGLQYNEQFF
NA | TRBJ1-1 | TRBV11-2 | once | TGTGCCAGCAGCTCATATGGGTCAGGGAAAATGAACACTGAAGCTTTCTTT | CASSSYGSGKMNTEAFF
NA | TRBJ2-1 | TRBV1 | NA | TGCACCAGCAGCCAAGAAAAGACGGGACAGGGGGCTTCAGGGACCAACTACAATGAGCAGTTCTTC | CTSSQEKTGQGASGTNYNEQFF
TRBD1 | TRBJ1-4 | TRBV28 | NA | TGTGCCAGCAGGCCGACAGGGTATGGGAAGGTTGGGAGTAATGAAAAACTGTTTTTT | CASRPTGYGKVGSNEKLFF
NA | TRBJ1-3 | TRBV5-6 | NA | TGTGCCAGCAGCTTGGCGGGGGAAAACACCATATATTTT | CASSLAGENTIYF
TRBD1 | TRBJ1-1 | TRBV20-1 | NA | TGCAGTGCTCTGACAGGGACCGAAGCTTTCTTT | CSALTGTEAFF
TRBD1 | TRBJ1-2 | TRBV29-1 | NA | TGCAGCGTTGAAGATCCTTATTTAACAGGGGACTATGGCTACACCTTC | CSVEDPYLTGDYGYTF
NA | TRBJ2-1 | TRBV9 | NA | TGTGCCAGCAGCTCCCGACTGGAATTTAACAATGAGCAGTTCTTC | CASSSRLEFNNEQFF
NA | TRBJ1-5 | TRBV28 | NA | TGTGCCAGCAGAGGGGGAAATGGCAATCAGCCCCAGCATTTT | CASRGGNGNQPQHF
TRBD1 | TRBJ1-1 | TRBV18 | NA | TGTGCCAGCTCACGCCTGACAGGGGAGGGCACTGAAGCTTTCTTT | CASSRLTGEGTEAFF
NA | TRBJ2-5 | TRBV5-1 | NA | TGCGCCAGCAGGGAGGGGCAAGAGACCCAGTACTTC | CASREGQETQYF
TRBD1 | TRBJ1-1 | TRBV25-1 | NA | TGTGCCAGCAGTGCTCCGGGACAGGGGGCCCCTGAAGCTTTCTTT | CASSAPGQGAPEAFF
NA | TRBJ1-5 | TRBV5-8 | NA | TGTGCCAGCACTACGTCTACAGGTCAGCCCCAGCATTTT | CASTTSTGQPQHF
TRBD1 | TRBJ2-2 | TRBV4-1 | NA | TGCGCCAGCAGCCAGGGGCGGGGACAGGGGGCGACCGGGGAGCTGTTTTTT | CASSQGRGQGATGELFF
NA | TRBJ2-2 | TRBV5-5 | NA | TGTGCCAGCACCATCACAGCATCTGTGAACACCGGGGAGCTGTTTTTT | CASTITASVNTGELFF
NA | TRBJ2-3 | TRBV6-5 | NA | TGTGCCAGCCTCGGGGATGGTACGCAGTATTTT | CASLGDGTQYF
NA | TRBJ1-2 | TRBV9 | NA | TGTGCCAGCAGTTTCGGGATTCATTCTAACTATGGCTACACCTTC | CASSFGIHSNYGYTF
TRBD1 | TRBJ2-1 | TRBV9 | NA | TGTGCCAGCAGCGTAGGGCAGGGGGCTTACAATGAGCAGTTCTTC | CASSVGQGAYNEQFF
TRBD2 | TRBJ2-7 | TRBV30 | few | TGTGCCTGGAGTTATAGCGGGAGGGCCCACTCCTACGAGCAGTACTTC | CAWSYSGRAHSYEQYF
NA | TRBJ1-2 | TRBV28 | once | TGTGCCAGCAGTGTCGACAGTCCCTATGGCTACACCTTC | CASSVDSPYGYTF
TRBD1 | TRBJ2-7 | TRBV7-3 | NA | TGTGCCAGCAGCCGGGACAGTAAATACGAGCAGTACTTC | CASSRDSKYEQYF
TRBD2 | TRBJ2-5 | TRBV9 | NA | TGTGCCAGCAACCCTAGCGGGAAAGAGACCCAGTACTTC | CASNPSGKETQYF